These 17 T cell receptor beta chains came from one sample sequenced in a study of T cell responses to AZD1222 COVID-19 vaccine (dated by TCRdb to about 2021). Libraries came from the immunoSEQ multiplex PCR assay. Drawn from immuneACCESS, this table holds only the in-frame rearrangements with V and J called that TCRdb kept. Clones are partly lost; checked studies trace under half to an unresolved V gene and leave the rest unexplained. The sample table holds 150,000 to 200,000 clones, of which 88% were seen once. The ten top clones hold roughly a quarter of the sample. The time point label for this specimen denotes: about 28 days (+/-7) after the second vaccine dose. Source: peripheral blood, taken 28 days after the second AZD1222 dose. The receptors originated from an adult who received the AZD1222 COVID-19 vaccine.

This sequence joins TRBV30 and TRBJ2-1, with a tentative D call TRBD2 (6 bases). The V end was cut by 1 base, the J end by 6 bases, with 13 bases between. Germline CDR1 reads GTSNPN; CDR2 reads SVGIG (reference sequence). This CDR3 is 14 amino acids long. The CDR3 spells CAWSAGGMRNEQFF. The CDR3 DNA reads as TGTGCCTGGAGTGCAGGCGGGATGCGCAATGAGCAGTTCTTC.

The V gene is TRBV6-5, the J gene TRBJ2-7, with 7 positions matching TRBD1. Trimming at V came to 7 bases and at J to 5 bases, leaving 5 bases not matched to a gene. The germline V gene encodes CDR1 MNHEY and CDR2 SVGAGI. This CDR3 contains 12 residues. The CDR3 DNA is TGTGCCAGCAACCTCGACAGGGACGAGCAGTACTTC. This gives the protein CASNLDRDEQYF.

V usage is TRBV24-1 and J usage is TRBJ2-6; TRBD1 aligns across 11 bases. The V and J ends lost 3 bases and 0 bases, in that order; junction bases with no gene match: 3. Germline values: CDR1 KGHDR, CDR2 SFDVKD. The CDR3 is made up of 18 amino acids. The CDR3 DNA is TGTGCCACCAGTGATGGGACAGGGGGTACCTCTGGGGCCAACGTCCTGACTTTC. Protein sequence: CATSDGTGGTSGANVLTF.

The gene calls are TRBV11-3 and TRBJ2-7; D is unresolved. Per the germline V gene, CDR1 is SGHNT and CDR2 is YENEEA. The CDR3 is 13 amino acids. Trimming removed 0 bases from V and 5 bases from J, with 8 bases in between. The CDR3 reads CASSLDRQNEQYF. CDR3 in DNA: TGTGCCAGCAGCTTAGATCGCCAGAACGAGCAGTACTTC.

V usage is TRBV11-2 and J usage is TRBJ2-7, with D perhaps matching TRBD2 (5 bases). CDR3 length: 15 residues. From germline, CDR1 is SGHAT and CDR2 FQNNGV. Trimming left V 1 base short and J 0 bases short, with 10 bases between. CDR3 region: CASSLVAGSSYEQYF. CDR3 DNA: TGTGCCAGCAGCTTAGTCGCGGGTAGCTCCTACGAGCAGTACTTC.

In this sample, this clone turned up a few times. This rearrangement joins TRBV28 to TRBJ2-1; TRBD1 matches 7 bases. The CDR3 length is 15 residues. Germline CDR1 is MDHEN and CDR2 is SYDVKM. Trimming cost V 5 bases and J 2 bases; bases outside gene matches: 6. The CDR3 sequence: CASSNWTGTYNEQFF. CDR3 nucleotides: TGTGCCAGCAGTAATTGGACAGGAACCTACAATGAGCAGTTCTTC.

The rearrangement joins TRBV5-1 to TRBJ2-1; no clear D gene. Germline V gene sequence: CDR1 SGHRS, CDR2 YFSETQ. The CDR3 totals 15 residues. With 6 bases removed from V and 6 bases from J, the gap between germline ends came to 19 bases. CDR3 in DNA: TGCGCCAGCACCGCCGGGCGGCAGGCGAGCAATGAGCAGTTCTTC. Protein product: CASTAGRQASNEQFF.

V gene TRBV19 combines with J gene TRBJ2-7; D is perhaps TRBD1 (6 bases). The V end was cut by 5 bases, the J end by 8 bases, with 22 bases between. The CDR3 consists of 15 residues. The germline gives CDR1 LNHDA, CDR2 SQIVND (reference sequence). CDR3 in amino acids: CASSQSQGSLYQQYF. The CDR3 DNA reads as TGTGCCAGTAGTCAGAGTCAGGGGTCCCTATACCAGCAGTACTTC.

The chain uses TRBV15 and TRBJ1-5, with D unclear. Germline V CDR1 and CDR2: LNHNV, YYDKDF (reference sequence). The CDR3 is 14 amino acids. The V end lost 4 bases, the J end lost 2 bases, and 9 bases lay between the germline ends. The CDR3 sequence: CATSTNSGNQPQHF. Here the CDR3 DNA reads TGTGCCACCAGCACCAACAGTGGCAATCAGCCCCAGCATTTT. Full variable domain (remainder filled in from reference TRBV15 and TRBJ1-5): DAMVIQNPRYQVTQFGKPVTLSCSQTLNHNVMYWYQQKSSQAPKLLFHYYDKDFNNEADTPDNFQSRRPNTSFCFLDIRSPGLGDTAMYLCATSTNSGNQPQHFGDGTRLSIL.

The V and J genes are TRBV11-2 and TRBJ2-7; 14 nucleotides agree with TRBD2. The junction had 15 bases not matched to a gene; V was cut back by 5 bases and J by 3 bases. The V gene's germline CDR1 is SGHAT and CDR2 FQNNGV. The CDR3 totals 19 residues. The CDR3 here is CASSQVLGTSGSPLYEQYF. CDR3 in DNA: TGTGCCAGCAGCCAGGTCCTAGGGACTAGCGGGAGTCCCCTCTACGAGCAGTACTTC.

V usage is TRBV19 and J usage is TRBJ1-5; TRBD1 aligns across 10 bases. Trimming cost V 5 bases and J 4 bases; bases outside gene matches: 11. CDR3 length equals 17 residues. Looked up from germline, CDR1 is LNHDA and CDR2 is SQIVND (reference sequence). The CDR3 spells CASSPHDRGLGNQPQHF. CDR3 DNA sequence: TGTGCCAGTAGTCCGCACGACAGGGGGCTAGGAAATCAGCCCCAGCATTTT.

The V and J genes are TRBV10-3 and TRBJ2-3; no reliable D call. In germline, CDR1 is ENHRY, CDR2 SYGVKD. V was shortened by 2 bases and J by 6 bases, with 9 bases between the two germline ends. The CDR3 contains 13 residues. The CDR3 DNA is TGTGCCATCAGTGAGGCCCCTGTGGATACGCAGTATTTT. Amino acid sequence: CAISEAPVDTQYF.

The J gene is TRBJ1-5, the V gene TRBV5-8; TRBD1 aligns across 8 bases. CDR3 length equals 12 residues. Germline loops: CDR1 SGHTS, CDR2 YDEGEE. V shed 9 bases, J shed 5 bases, and the junction held 4 bases outside the gene matches. CDR3 sequence: CATTTGDQPQHF. The CDR3 DNA reads TGTGCCACCACGACAGGGGATCAGCCCCAGCATTTT.

This clone occurred once. The chain combines TRBV4-1 with TRBJ2-7; 9 nucleotides align to TRBD1. Germline V CDR1 and CDR2: MGHRA, YSYEKL. This CDR3 region has 14 residues. The V gene end was trimmed by 2 bases and the J gene end by 6 bases; junction bases not matched to a gene: 5. The CDR3 region is CASSQPGQGGEQYF. DNA for the CDR3: TGCGCCAGCAGCCAACCGGGACAGGGTGGCGAGCAGTACTTC.

This chain uses TRBV9 with TRBJ2-3, with D possibly matching TRBD2 (7 bases). The CDR3 consists of 15 residues. The germline V gene encodes CDR1 SGDLS and CDR2 YYNGEE. V was clipped by 2 bases and J by 4 bases, with 14 bases between them. CDR3 amino acids: CASSVGGGSADTQYF. CDR3 coding DNA: TGTGCCAGCAGCGTGGGGGGCGGGAGCGCAGATACGCAGTATTTT.

The chain joins TRBV3-1 (or the pseudogene TRBV3-2) to TRBJ1-3; no definite D call. V lost 0 bases and J lost 2, with 17 bases in between. CDR1 and CDR2 from the germline V gene are LGHDT and YNNKEL (reference sequence). CDR3 length: 18 residues. CDR3 in amino acids: CASSQDLQPEPTGNTIYF. In DNA, the CDR3 is TGTGCCAGCAGCCAAGACCTTCAGCCTGAACCCACTGGAAACACCATATATTTT.

V usage is TRBV5-1 and J usage is TRBJ2-1, with 9 bases that match TRBD2. This CDR3 has 15 amino acids. J was trimmed by 2 bases and V by 7 bases; bases with no gene match: 7. Germline V gives CDR1 SGHRS, CDR2 YFSETQ. The CDR3: CASALSSGTYNEQFF. DNA for the CDR3: TGCGCCAGCGCACTTTCTAGCGGGACCTACAATGAGCAGTTCTTC.